This TCR beta chain was profiled in a study of CD8 T cells in ankylosing spondylitis. Only a few counts were recorded for this clonotype. The germline CDR1 and CDR2 sequences are MNHEY and SVGAGI. The CDR3 has 16 amino acids. Trimming left V 0 bases short and J 2 bases short, with 13 bases between. Molecular-barcoded quantitative 5'-RACE produced these TCR beta libraries. One entry per CDR3 protein results from TCRdb running MiXCR on the 5' RACE reads. Counted here are 250,000 to 350,000 distinct CDR3 sequences, about 19% occurring once; the ten biggest clones make up roughly 7.4%. The rearrangement links TRBV6-5 to TRBJ1-1, with a tentative D call TRBD1 (6 bases). The sample was blood, either unsorted or a sorted T cell fraction (not recorded which). The clonotype was recovered from a male donor with ankylosing spondylitis or in good health (not recorded which). The CDR3 DNA is TGTGCCAGCAGTTACTCGGTGTACGGGACAAACACTGAAGCTTTCTTT. Encoded protein: CASSYSVYGTNTEAFF.